This TCR beta chain was sequenced in a study of PD-L1 blockade in urothelial cancer. As for the study in general: Atezolizumab at 1,200 mg intravenously every 3 weeks was started by patients in the mid-2010s. Analyses used blood from 3 weeks (second dose) and 6 weeks after treatment start.

The germline V gene encodes CDR1 LNHNV and CDR2 YYDKDF (reference sequence). Trimming took 9 bases from V and 0 from J, leaving 12 bases between them. The CDR3 is 14 amino acids. Only in-frame clones appear in the TCRdb table, and some are missing; sequencing was by immunoSEQ multiplex PCR. The table lists about 76,000 clones, under 95% of them singletons. The time point: peripheral blood 6 weeks after treatment start. The V and J genes are TRBV15 and TRBJ2-1; D possibly corresponds to TRBD1 (6 bases). This clonotype was sampled from a woman aged 80 or older with urothelial cancer. The material sequenced was PBMCs, taken around atezolizumab (anti-PD-L1) treatment. CDR3 region: CATSRGSSYNEQFF. The CDR3 DNA follows: TGTGCCACTTCTAGGGGGAGCTCCTACAATGAGCAGTTCTTC.